This T cell receptor (beta chain) emerged from a study of T cell responses to AZD1222 COVID-19 vaccine. The study's findings and limits: No repertoire was sampled before or during the peak T cell response, only after it. Baseline testing showed seropositivity in only five to seven AZD1222 recipients. Clonal diversity was possibly underestimated; the donors were predominantly white British and more often female. Spike was spanned by vaccine-associated CD4 TCRs, which were dominant at 160-218 and 743-854.

The data were produced by immunoSEQ multiplex PCR, yet TCRdb's version contains in-frame clones alone and is incomplete. The repertoire holds some 40,000 clones, with 60% to 85% as singletons. In regard to this clone: The antigen remains unidentified.

With 5 bases removed from V and 2 bases from J, the gap between germline ends came to 11 bases. Germline assignment: CDR1 LNHDA and CDR2 SQIVND (reference sequence). This CDR3 comprises 14 residues. The sample consisted of peripheral blood, taken on day 0 of AZD1222 vaccination. The receptor's source is an adult in good health. V gene TRBV19 combines with J gene TRBJ2-3; a weak D match, TRBD1 (6 bases). Here the CDR3 DNA reads TGTGCCAGTAGTCCGGGACACCTCACAGATACGCAGTATTTT. This sequence encodes CASSPGHLTDTQYF. Drawing the rest from reference TRBV19 and TRBJ2-3, the complete variable domain is DGGITQSPKYLFRKEGQNVTLSCEQNLNHDAMYWYRQDPGQGLRLIYYSQIVNDFQKGDIAEGYSVSREKKESFPLTVTSAQKNPTAFYLCASSPGHLTDTQYFGPGTRLTVL.